The 14 T cell receptor beta chains reported below all come from one sample, sequenced in a study of blood T cell repertoires in COVID-19. Clones were sequenced by immunoSEQ multiplex PCR, and TCRdb holds only the in-frame ones, with some missing. The repertoire holds just under 350,000 clones, with 87% as singletons. What was sequenced was peripheral blood. Receptor source: a woman between 50 and 59 years old with COVID-19, enrolled during active disease.

The chain employs TRBV6-5 and TRBJ2-3; 10 positions agree with TRBD2. Germline V lookup: CDR1 MNHEY, CDR2 SVGAGI. V was clipped by 8 bases and J by 0 bases; unmatched bases: 5. The CDR3 has 15 amino acids. The CDR3 DNA reads TGTGCCAGCGGGAGAGCGGGAGGGAGCACAGATACGCAGTATTTT. This codes for CASGRAGGSTDTQYF.

The chain joins TRBV19 to TRBJ1-3; D is possibly TRBD1 (5 bases). The length of the CDR3 is 14 residues. Germline V CDR1 and CDR2: LNHDA, SQIVND (reference sequence). Between the trimmed V and J ends, which lost 6 bases and 4 bases, there was a span of 13 bases. For the CDR3, the DNA is TGTGCCAGTAGCCCAACGGGGGACGGAAACACCATATATTTT. Amino acid sequence: CASSPTGDGNTIYF. The whole variable domain, filled in from reference TRBV19 and TRBJ1-3, reads DGGITQSPKYLFRKEGQNVTLSCEQNLNHDAMYWYRQDPGQGLRLIYYSQIVNDFQKGDIAEGYSVSREKKESFPLTVTSAQKNPTAFYLCASSPTGDGNTIYFGEGSWLTVV.

The J gene is TRBJ2-7, the V gene TRBV27; 7 nucleotides line up with TRBD1. The CDR3 runs 15 residues. Trimming took 5 bases from V and 3 from J; bases not matched to a gene: 10. The germline gives CDR1 MNHEY, CDR2 SMNVEV (reference sequence). CDR3 sequence reads: CASSASQGPNYEQYF. The CDR3 coding sequence is TGTGCCAGCAGTGCGTCACAGGGGCCGAACTACGAGCAGTACTTC.

This rearrangement joins TRBV15 to TRBJ2-5; TRBD1 might be the D (5 bases). The CDR3 covers 17 residues. From germline, CDR1 is LNHNV and CDR2 YYDKDF (reference sequence). The germline V and J ends were trimmed by 2 bases and 5 bases, with 21 bases remaining between them. CDR3 sequence: CATSRPSTLGAQETQYF. The CDR3 DNA is TGTGCCACCAGCAGACCCAGTACCTTAGGGGCCCAGGAGACCCAGTACTTC.

The gene calls are TRBV6-5 and TRBJ2-7, with 9 bases fitting TRBD1. V was clipped by 6 bases and J by 4 bases; unmatched bases: 7. CDR3 size: 14 residues. Germline CDR1 reads MNHEY; CDR2 reads SVGAGI. In DNA form, the CDR3 reads TGTGCCAGCAGCTCCGGGACAGGGTTTTACGAGCAGTACTTC. It translates to CASSSGTGFYEQYF.

The gene calls are TRBV5-1 and TRBJ1-1, with D tentatively TRBD1 (5 bases). Per germline, CDR1 SGHRS and CDR2 YFSETQ. CDR3 length equals 15 residues. V lost 4 bases, J lost 5 bases, and 18 bases lay in between. CDR3 bases: TGCGCCAGCAGCGATGCGGGGGGAATTAGAACTGAAGCTTTCTTT. It encodes CASSDAGGIRTEAFF. Drawing the rest from reference TRBV5-1 and TRBJ1-1, the complete variable domain is KAGVTQTPRYLIKTRGQQVTLSCSPISGHRSVSWYQQTPGQGLQFLFEYFSETQRNKGNFPGRFSGRQFSNSRSEMNVSTLELGDSALYLCASSDAGGIRTEAFFGQGTRLTVV.

The chain links TRBV9 to TRBJ1-1; the D gene is possibly TRBD1 (6 bases). Deletions cut 0 bases from V and 10 bases from J, with 22 bases between. In germline, CDR1 is SGDLS, CDR2 YYNGEE. This CDR3 region has 16 residues. In DNA, the CDR3 is TGTGCCAGCAGCGTAGCTGGGGGCACATCGTCATCTGGAGCTTTCTTT. Protein product: CASSVAGGTSSSGAFF.

V gene TRBV5-4 combines with J gene TRBJ1-1; 9 bases are a match to TRBD1. V trimming: 4 bases; J trimming: 5 bases; junction bases outside the gene matches: 6. CDR3 size: 14 residues. In germline, CDR1 is SGHNT, CDR2 YYREEE (reference sequence). The CDR3: CASSQNRGQTEAFF. The CDR3 DNA is TGTGCCAGCAGCCAAAACAGGGGGCAAACTGAAGCTTTCTTT. Full variable domain (missing parts from reference TRBV5-4 and TRBJ1-1): ETGVTQSPTHLIKTRGQQVTLRCSSQSGHNTVSWYQQALGQGPQFIFQYYREEENGRGNFPPRFSGLQFPNYSSELNVNALELDDSALYLCASSQNRGQTEAFFGQGTRLTVV.

The chain joins TRBV7-6 to TRBJ1-4; TRBD1 matches at 7 bases. The CDR3 has 17 residues. V was pared by 0 bases and J by 3 bases, with 7 bases of the junction left unmatched. Germline V gene lookup returns CDR1 SGHVS and CDR2 FNYEAQ. The CDR3 loop reads CASSLARAGGPNEKLFF. Written as DNA, the CDR3 is TGTGCCAGCAGCTTAGCGAGGGCAGGGGGGCCTAATGAAAAACTGTTTTTT. The full variable domain, with the rest looked up from reference TRBV7-6 and TRBJ1-4, is GAGVSQSPRYKVTKRGQDVALRCDPISGHVSLYWYRQALGQGPEFLTYFNYEAQQDKSGLPNDRFSAERPEGSISTLTIQRTEQRDSAMYRCASSLARAGGPNEKLFFGSGTQLSVL.

V and J are TRBV10-3 and TRBJ1-1; unclear D gene. This CDR3 comprises 16 residues. CDR1 and CDR2 from the germline V gene are ENHRY and SYGVKD. Trimming left V 0 bases short and J 0 bases short, with 11 bases between. This CDR3 reads CAISESVVNMNTEAFF. CDR3 nucleotides: TGTGCCATCAGTGAGTCTGTGGTCAACATGAACACTGAAGCTTTCTTT.

The chain carries TRBV5-1 and TRBJ2-1; TRBD2 matches 9 bases. Germline CDR1 reads SGHRS; CDR2 reads YFSETQ. This CDR3 is 16 amino acids long. The V gene end was trimmed by 0 bases and the J gene end by 2 bases; junction bases not matched to a gene: 3. The CDR3 here is CASSLGLAGTYNEQFF. For the CDR3, the DNA is TGCGCCAGCAGCTTGGGTCTAGCGGGGACCTACAATGAGCAGTTCTTC.

The chain recombines TRBV19 with TRBJ2-1, with TRBD2 matching 8 bases. Unmatched junction bases numbered 5, after V lost 5 bases and J lost 2 bases. Germline V CDR1 and CDR2: LNHDA, SQIVND (reference sequence). The CDR3 extends over 15 amino acids. This chain's CDR3 is CASSQGREAYNEQFF. CDR3 nucleotides: TGTGCCAGTAGTCAGGGGCGGGAGGCCTACAATGAGCAGTTCTTC.

The chain couples TRBV7-2 to TRBJ1-1; the D is unclear. Per the germline V gene, CDR1 is SGHTA and CDR2 is FQGNSA. This CDR3 comprises 14 residues. Trimming left V 1 base short and J 0 bases short, with 6 bases between. CDR3 nucleotide sequence: TGTGCCAGCAGCTTAGATGTCATGAACACTGAAGCTTTCTTT. Its protein product is CASSLDVMNTEAFF.

The CDR3 region is CAWYENRRAFF. CDR3 coding DNA: TGTGCCTGGTATGAGAACCGAAGAGCTTTCTTT. The gene calls are TRBV30 and TRBJ1-1; D gene unclear. The germline V gene encodes CDR1 GTSNPN and CDR2 SVGIG (reference sequence). V was pared by 5 bases and J by 10 bases, with 14 bases between. The CDR3 is 11 residues long.